The entry below gives a single T cell receptor (beta chain) sequence along with its context. As yet, its antigen is unknown. The entry originates in a study of cytomegalovirus exposure and HLA in healthy donors. Study information: The study placed about 86% of its approximately 430 genotyped donors in the Caucasian-associated ancestry cluster.

Amplification used 60 Vbeta primers and 13 Jbeta primers. Profiling relied on immunoSEQ multiplex PCR, and the TCRdb table lists in-frame clones only, not all of them. The table lists 150,000 to 200,000 clones, roughly 71% of them singletons. Germline V gene lookup returns CDR1 SGDLS and CDR2 YYNGEE. V lost 3 bases to trimming and J lost 1 base; unmatched junction nucleotides: 6. The CDR3 has 16 residues. Regarding the study as a whole: Trimming of TCR beta V- and J-genes showed a link, identified in a later analysis, to a missense DCLRE1C variant. The analysis excluded some indistinguishable V segments, including TRBV6-2 and TRBV6-3. Three chains tied to CMV proved CMV antigen-specific in vitro.

This TCR derives from a girl under 18 in good health and CMV-seronegative. The chain recombines TRBV9 with TRBJ2-1; 8 nucleotides align to TRBD2. Sequencing input: PBMCs. In nucleotides, the CDR3 is TGTGCCAGCAGCGAGTTAGCGGGAAGGTCCTACAATGAGCAGTTCTTC. Translated: CASSELAGRSYNEQFF.